This T cell receptor beta chain comes out of a study of vaccination and CD4 T cells after COVID-19. Study outcomes and limitations: Among convalescent patients, a median roughly 86% of reactive clones emerged only after vaccination.

With respect to this clonotype: Its antigen remains unidentified.

CDR3 size: 17 residues. As for treatment: approximately nine-day PBMC culture with coronavirus spike peptide pools or control peptides (ViraFEST assay). Oncomine TCR Beta short-read sequencing was applied to DNA from cultured CD4+ T cells. TCRdb itself ran the PCR reads through MiXCR, one entry per CDR3 protein. Of some 20,000 distinct CDR3 sequences listed, 55% are singletons. V and J are TRBV21-1 and TRBJ1-5; no DNA check was done on the table's D call, TRBD1. TRBV21-1 is marked as a pseudogene. The receptor comes from a human donor who had recovered from COVID-19. The source material was CD4+ T cells from blood, cultured in vitro. The CDR3, as DNA: TGTGCCAGCAGCAAGGAGACAGGGGGTGGGAGCAATCAGCCCCAGCATTTT. It specifies CASSKETGGGSNQPQHF.